The rows below give T cell receptor beta chains drawn from one sample of a study of patients and donors after allogeneic stem cell transplantation. Each CDR3 protein is one row after TCRdb ran MiXCR on the RT-PCR reads. Of fewer than 500,000 distinct CDR3 sequences in the sample, around 15% are singletons; the top ten hold less than 8%. The sequenced sample was blood, either unsorted or a sorted T cell fraction (not recorded which). These receptor sequences come from a human donor who was either an allogeneic HSCT recipient or a stem cell or donor lymphocyte infusion donor (not recorded which). It is not recorded whose cells these are; they may come from a transplant donor. Each CDR3 is given with its conserved first and last residue. The D gene is left open where the match is weak. Clone size is shown for a subset of rows, as once, few, many or a class of expanded clone.

V	J	D	size	DNA	CDR3
TRBV5-1	TRBJ2-2	NA	many	TGCGCCAGCAGCTGGAACACCCACACCGGGGAGCTGTTTTTT	CASSWNTHTGELFF
TRBV12-3/TRBV12-4	TRBJ2-3	NA	NA	TGTGCCAGCAGTTTCGTCGCGGGGAACACAGATACGCAGTATTTT	CASSFVAGNTDTQYF
TRBV5-1	TRBJ2-7	NA	few	TGCGCCAGCAGCTTGTGGAGCGGGCGGGGGCGCAGGGACGAGCAGTACTTC	CASSLWSGRGRRDEQYF
TRBV20-1	TRBJ2-7	NA	few	TGCAGTGGCTCACAGGGTTCCTACGAGCAGTACTTC	CSGSQGSYEQYF
TRBV5-5	TRBJ1-1	NA	few	TGTGCCAGCAGATTCGGGGGGGCCATGAACACTGAAGCTTTCTTT	CASRFGGAMNTEAFF
TRBV14	TRBJ1-1	NA	few	TGTGCCAGCAGCCAACCCCCCCACATTGGCACGAACACTGAAGCTTTCTTT	CASSQPPHIGTNTEAFF
TRBV7-2	TRBJ2-7	NA	NA	TGTGCCAGCAGCTTAGTGGGGGCCGACTACGAGCAGTACTTC	CASSLVGADYEQYF
TRBV15	TRBJ2-7	TRBD1	few	TGTGCCACCAGCAGAGAAAACGCCCCGACAGGGGGCAGGTACGAGCAGTACTTC	CATSRENAPTGGRYEQYF
TRBV4-1	TRBJ1-3	NA	few	TGCGCCAGCAGCCTCCGCTCCCGACATTTGCCTGGAAACACCATATATTTT	CASSLRSRHLPGNTIYF
TRBV6-5	TRBJ1-5	NA	few	TGTGCCAGCAGTTACTCCCCCGGCCGTCTTAGCAATCAGCCCCAGCATTTT	CASSYSPGRLSNQPQHF
TRBV7-9	TRBJ2-2	NA	few	TGTGCCAGCATCGCCGGGGAGCTGTTTTTT	CASIAGELFF
TRBV24-1	TRBJ2-1	NA	many	TGTGCCACCAGTGACGCCCCGCTTAACAATGAGCAGTTCTTC	CATSDAPLNNEQFF
TRBV3-1	TRBJ1-5	NA	NA	TGTGCCAGCAGCCAAGGGGCGGGAAAGTATCAGCCCCAGCATTTT	CASSQGAGKYQPQHF
TRBV5-1	TRBJ2-1	NA	few	TGCGCCAGCAGCTTGGAGCCTAGTTCCAATGAGCAGTTCTTC	CASSLEPSSNEQFF
TRBV3-1	TRBJ2-7	TRBD2	NA	TGTGCCAGCAGCCCCATTCTAGCGGGGGCCGCGGGTGAGCAGTACTTC	CASSPILAGAAGEQYF
TRBV4-2	TRBJ1-1	TRBD1	few	TGTGCCAGCAGCCAAGAAGGGGGGCCCCTACAGGGGTCTGAAGCTTTCTTT	CASSQEGGPLQGSEAFF
TRBV6-2/TRBV6-3	TRBJ2-1	NA	NA	TGTGCCAGCAGTTTGGGACTTTCCTACAATGAGCAGTTCTTC	CASSLGLSYNEQFF
TRBV5-1	TRBJ1-6	NA	few	TGCGCCAGCAGCTTGCTTAGGAGTCCGAACTCACCCCTCCACTTT	CASSLLRSPNSPLHF
TRBV30	TRBJ2-7	TRBD2	NA	TGTGCCTGGAAGGAGCGGGACCGATTTAGCTACGAGCAGTACTTC	CAWKERDRFSYEQYF
TRBV2	TRBJ1-5	NA	few	TGTGCCAGCTGTGGGGGAGCGCGCGATCAGCCCCAGCATTTT	CASCGGARDQPQHF
TRBV5-1	TRBJ2-3	NA	many	TGCGCCAGCAGCGCCTCCCAGGGTGCAGATACGCAGTATTTT	CASSASQGADTQYF
TRBV19	TRBJ2-7	NA	few	TGTGCCACAAGGGCAGGGGGGGCATACGAGCAGTACTTC	CATRAGGAYEQYF
TRBV29-1	TRBJ2-1	TRBD2	NA	TGCAGCGTTGAAATTTCGGGACTAAGTGAGCAGTTCTTC	CSVEISGLSEQFF
TRBV11-3	TRBJ2-1	NA	few	TGTGCCAGCAGCAACAAACTGGACAGCTCCTACAATGAGCAGTTCTTC	CASSNKLDSSYNEQFF
TRBV7-2	TRBJ1-1	TRBD1	NA	TGTGCCAGCAGCTTATCGCGGGACAGGCCCTCGCGCACTGAAGCTTTCTTT	CASSLSRDRPSRTEAFF
TRBV5-1	TRBJ2-7	TRBD2	NA	TGCGCCAGCAGCCCTCGGGGGAGGGGCGAAGCCTACGAGCAGTACTTC	CASSPRGRGEAYEQYF
TRBV12-3/TRBV12-4	TRBJ2-7	NA	many	TGTGCCAGCAGTTCCCCCCCGGACGGGTACTACGAGCAGTACTTC	CASSSPPDGYYEQYF
TRBV29-1	TRBJ1-4	TRBD1	NA	TGCAGCGCCCTACCAGGGGGCCCTAATGAAAAACTGTTTTTT	CSALPGGPNEKLFF
TRBV11-2	TRBJ2-7	NA	NA	TGTGCCAGCAGCTTAGTTCCGGGAATGGACGAGCAGTACTTC	CASSLVPGMDEQYF
TRBV19	TRBJ2-2	NA	few	TGTGCCAGTAGTATAATTCCCAGGGTCTGGGCCGGGGAGCTGTTTTTT	CASSIIPRVWAGELFF
TRBV10-3	TRBJ2-1	NA	NA	TGTGCCACCCGCTGGGCAGTTGAGCAGTTCTTC	CATRWAVEQFF
TRBV4-2	TRBJ1-3	NA	NA	TGTGCCAGCAGCCAAGGGACTGGCTCTGGAAACACCATATATTTT	CASSQGTGSGNTIYF
TRBV7-2	TRBJ2-5	NA	NA	TGTGCCAGCAGCTTAGTGACGGCCGGGCCCTCACAAGAGACCCAGTACTTC	CASSLVTAGPSQETQYF
TRBV12-3/TRBV12-4	TRBJ2-7	TRBD1	NA	TGTGCCAGCAGTTTCGGGGCAGGGGGTCCCTACGAGCAGTACTTC	CASSFGAGGPYEQYF
TRBV7-3	TRBJ2-7	NA	NA	TGTGCCAGCAGCTCCGGGACTCCGCCCTACGAGCAGTACTTC	CASSSGTPPYEQYF
TRBV18	TRBJ2-7	NA	few	TGTGCCAGCTCACTCTGGACCGTTTTGCGGTCCTACGAGCAGTACTTC	CASSLWTVLRSYEQYF
TRBV5-4	TRBJ2-5	NA	many	TGTGCCAGCAGCTCTATAGGAGGAGAGACCCAGTACTTC	CASSSIGGETQYF
TRBV15	TRBJ2-1	TRBD1	NA	TGTGCCACCAGCAGAGACGGGACAGCGTACAATGAGCAGTTCTTC	CATSRDGTAYNEQFF
TRBV18	TRBJ1-1	TRBD1	many	TGTGCCAGCAGCCCAGGGGGCAACACTGAAGCTTTCTTT	CASSPGGNTEAFF
TRBV19	TRBJ2-1	NA	NA	TGTGCCAGTAGTATTCTTTTGGGGAGGTTGGATGAGCAGTTCTTC	CASSILLGRLDEQFF